These 17 T cell receptor beta chains share one sample of origin, sequenced in a study of shared clonotypes between healthy human individuals. Produced via immunoSEQ multiplex PCR; TCRdb's table is partial and in-frame only. The sample holds hundreds of thousands of clones, roughly three quarters seen once. Sequencing used PBMCs. These receptors were collected from a woman aged 40 to 55 in good health. Some clones in this sample may be carry-over from other donors' samples.

Notes on this clone: This sequence may be a read error, since a much larger clone differs from it by one base. V is TRBV6-6 and J is TRBJ2-6; 7 bases are a match to TRBD1. The CDR3 runs 15 residues. Germline CDR1 MNHNY, CDR2 SVGAGI (reference sequence). The CDR3 region has the DNA TGTGCCAGCAGTTACGAGGGGGCTGGGGCCAACGTCCCGACTTTC. It yields the protein CASSYEGAGANVPTF.

V is TRBV28 and J is TRBJ2-5, with TRBD2 matching 9 bases. Germline lookup yields CDR1 MDHEN and CDR2 SYDVKM. The CDR3 is 14 residues long. The V and J ends lost 6 bases and 5 bases, in that order; junction bases with no gene match: 7. The CDR3 sequence: CASRHSGRRETQYF. The CDR3 DNA is TGTGCCAGCAGGCATAGCGGGAGAAGGGAGACCCAGTACTTC.

This clone was counted only a few times. V and J are TRBV19 and TRBJ2-2; D is undetermined. The CDR3 extends over 14 amino acids. In germline, CDR1 is LNHDA, CDR2 SQIVND (reference sequence). The V end lost 7 bases, the J end lost 5 bases, and 14 bases lay between the germline ends. This chain's CDR3 is CASTSSRLTGELFF. In DNA form, the CDR3 reads TGTGCCAGTACCAGTTCAAGGTTGACCGGGGAGCTGTTTTTT.

V gene TRBV28 combines with J gene TRBJ1-6, with D maybe TRBD1 (5 bases). CDR1 and CDR2 from the germline V gene are MDHEN and SYDVKM. The CDR3 loop spans 13 amino acids. V was trimmed by 7 bases and J by 7 bases, leaving 11 bases between them. CDR3 in DNA: TGTGCCAGCAAGTCGGGGGAAAATTCACCCCTCCACTTT. Translation: CASKSGENSPLHF. Supplemented by reference TRBV28 and TRBJ1-6, the full variable domain reads DVKVTQSSRYLVKRTGEKVFLECVQDMDHENMFWYRQDPGLGLRLIYFSYDVKMKEKGDIPEGYSVSREKKERFSLILESASTNQTSMYLCASKSGENSPLHFGNGTRLTVT.

The chain recombines TRBV5-1 with TRBJ2-5; possible D gene TRBD2, 5 bases. Germline values: CDR1 SGHRS, CDR2 YFSETQ. V dropped 0 bases and J dropped 1 base, with 10 bases sitting between them. The CDR3 is 15 residues long. The CDR3 coding sequence is TGCGCCAGCAGCTTGGAGCGGATGGGCCAAGAGACCCAGTACTTC. This encodes CASSLERMGQETQYF. The full variable domain, rest sourced from reference TRBV5-1 and TRBJ2-5, is KAGVTQTPRYLIKTRGQQVTLSCSPISGHRSVSWYQQTPGQGLQFLFEYFSETQRNKGNFPGRFSGRQFSNSRSEMNVSTLELGDSALYLCASSLERMGQETQYFGPGTRLLVL.

The rearrangement links TRBV7-9 to TRBJ2-7; TRBD1 agrees at 10 bases. The CDR3 is 14 residues long. With V trimmed by 5 bases and J by 10 bases, 11 bases remained unmatched. Germline loops: CDR1 SEHNR, CDR2 FQNEAQ (reference sequence). CDR3 in amino acids: CASSPIDRGQGQYF. The CDR3 nucleotides read TGTGCCAGCAGCCCCATTGACAGGGGGCAAGGACAGTACTTC.

The table lists this clone with a count of one. The chain carries TRBV7-2 and TRBJ2-7, with D possibly TRBD1 on 6 matching bases. The CDR3 sequence is 15 residues long. Trimming pared 5 bases from V and 2 bases from J, leaving 16 bases between. Looked up from germline, CDR1 is SGHTA and CDR2 is FQGNSA. CDR3 in DNA: TGTGCCAGCAGCCACTCCGGGACAAACCCCTACGAGCAGTACTTC. Translating gives CASSHSGTNPYEQYF.

The sample holds a few counts of this clone. The chain employs TRBV4-1 and TRBJ1-5; TRBD1 matches at 8 bases. Per germline, CDR1 MGHRA and CDR2 YSYEKL. J was trimmed by 2 bases and V by 0 bases; bases with no gene match: 9. CDR3 length: 18 residues. The DNA of the CDR3 is TGCGCCAGCAGCCAAGATTGGGCAGGGGGCGGAGGCAATCAGCCCCAGCATTTT. Its translation is CASSQDWAGGGGNQPQHF.

V is TRBV4-1 and J is TRBJ1-2; 7 bases match TRBD1. V shed 4 bases, J shed 4 bases, and the junction held 6 bases outside the gene matches. The V gene's germline CDR1 is MGHRA and CDR2 YSYEKL. The CDR3 is made up of 14 amino acids. The CDR3 bases are TGCGCCAGCAGCCGACAGGGCTCCGCCTATGGCTACACCTTC. This encodes CASSRQGSAYGYTF.

This chain joins TRBV5-4 and TRBJ2-7, with 10 bases identical to TRBD2. This CDR3 spans 16 amino acids. Looked up from germline, CDR1 is SGHNT and CDR2 is YYREEE (reference sequence). V lost 2 bases to trimming and J lost 4 bases; unmatched junction nucleotides: 9. In nucleotides, the CDR3 is TGTGCCAGCAGCTTTAAGACCGGGACTAGCGTTTACGAGCAGTACTTC. Translated: CASSFKTGTSVYEQYF.

A remark on this clone: Other DNA sequences within the sample encode an identical CDR3. The chain joins TRBV5-1 to TRBJ2-3; 9 bases map to TRBD1. Germline-derived CDR1 and CDR2 are SGHRS and YFSETQ. The ends lost 2 bases at V and 0 bases at J; junction bases unmatched: 1. CDR3 length: 15 residues. CDR3 residues: CASSLGQGSTDTQYF. The CDR3 DNA follows: TGCGCCAGCAGCTTAGGACAGGGGAGCACAGATACGCAGTATTTT.

This sequence joins TRBV19 and TRBJ2-3; D uncertain. The CDR3 is 14 amino acids. V lost 3 bases and J 0 bases, leaving 7 bases between the germline ends. Germline CDR1 reads LNHDA; CDR2 reads SQIVND (reference sequence). The CDR3 nucleotides read TGTGCCAGTAGTATGGCTTTGAGCACAGATACGCAGTATTTT. Translating gives CASSMALSTDTQYF.

The CDR3 reads CASSSDPTGFNEQYF. The CDR3 region has the DNA TGTGCCAGCAGCTCAGACCCGACAGGGTTTAACGAGCAGTACTTC. This sequence joins TRBV7-2 and TRBJ2-7, with 7 bases lining up with TRBD1. Germline CDR1 reads SGHTA; CDR2 reads FQGNSA. Trimming removed 4 bases from V and 5 bases from J; junction bases left unmatched: 11. The CDR3 runs 15 residues.

This rearrangement joins TRBV28 to TRBJ1-5; D is unresolved. CDR3 length: 12 residues. Looked up from germline, CDR1 is MDHEN and CDR2 is SYDVKM. Trimming removed 10 bases at V and 0 bases at J, with 7 bases between. The CDR3: CATTISNQPQHF. The CDR3 region has the DNA TGTGCCACCACCATTAGCAATCAGCCCCAGCATTTT.

The chain uses TRBV5-6 and TRBJ1-1; 11 nucleotides agree with TRBD1. This CDR3 is built from 15 residues. V lost 4 bases and J lost 3; bases outside the gene matches: 5. The germline CDR1 and CDR2 sequences are SGHDT and YYEEEE. CDR3 coding DNA: TGTGCCAGCAGCCGGTGGGGACAGGGGGACACTGAAGCTTTCTTT. The encoded protein is CASSRWGQGDTEAFF.

This clone was found once. This likely stems from a read error, as it lies one base from a far larger clone. This sequence joins TRBV30 and TRBJ2-3; TRBD1 is a possible D gene (6 bases). Germline V CDR1 and CDR2: GTSNPN, SVGIG (reference sequence). The CDR3 loop spans 14 amino acids. The CDR3 nucleotides are TGTGCCTGGATGAGGGGGAGAAGCACAGATATGCAGTATTTT. It yields the protein CAWMRGRSTDMQYF.

This clone was seen just once. The chain couples TRBV5-1 to TRBJ2-5; D perhaps matches TRBD1 (8 bases). This CDR3 region has 15 residues. The ends were cut back, 3 bases at V and 4 bases at J, with 16 bases in the middle. CDR1 is SGHRS, CDR2 YFSETQ, per germline. The CDR3 spells CASSYYRGEGETQYF. Written as DNA, the CDR3 is TGCGCCAGCAGCTACTACAGGGGGGAGGGAGAGACCCAGTACTTC.